This T cell receptor beta chain appears in the sequencing data of a study of cytotoxic CD8 clonotypes in ibrutinib-treated CLL. Study-wide results and limits: Baseline-level clonality went beyond age-matched healthy donors and moved in step with circulating CD8+ T-cell counts. Public clonotypes, an uncommon group, contracted or remained stable on treatment. Different sampling times were used for sustained-remission and progressing patients.

Germline CDR1 and CDR2: SNHLY and FYNNEI. With 6 bases clipped from V and 4 bases from J, the junction kept 6 bases outside the gene matches. The CDR3 spans 14 residues. Note on this clone: Its cognate antigen is unknown.

Target depth was 1 in 200,000 to 1 in 1 million T cells, about 10x per clonotype. The assay was immunoSEQ multiplex PCR, and TCRdb's table has in-frame clones only and misses some. The data show approximately 92,000 clones, 75% to 80% seen once. The input for sequencing was PBMCs, taken after 24 months of ibrutinib treatment. The chain employs TRBV2 and TRBJ1-1; TRBD1 matches at 9 bases. This TCR derives from a human donor with chronic lymphocytic leukemia. The CDR3 DNA reads as TGTGCCAGCAGGGGACAGGGAAGGAGCACTGAAGCTTTCTTT. Amino acids: CASRGQGRSTEAFF.